The clone carrying this T cell receptor beta chain was detected a few times. Its antigen is as yet unknown. Specified treatment: oral pan-JAK inhibitor, 5-10 mg twice daily. PBMC-derived CD4+ and CD8+ T cells were sorted. The ends were cut back, 4 bases at V and 3 bases at J, with 14 bases in the middle. The CDR3 runs 14 residues. Looked up from germline, CDR1 is SQVTM and CDR2 is ANQGSEA. RNA was extracted and reverse transcribed into cDNA as the sequencing template. The assay was immunoSEQ multiplex PCR, and TCRdb's table has in-frame clones only and misses some. The data hold 200,000 to 250,000 clones, with under 60% observed a single time. The data were obtained in a study of CD8+ T cells in alopecia areata. Notes on the study in general: In lesional scalp, particularly from alopecia totalis/universalis, clonality was higher than in normal scalp. Scalp samples also yield sequences from resident alphabeta T cells of normal skin. Tofacitinib significantly lowered scalp clonality and expanded CD8+ clones among the top 100.

The source was CD4+ T cells sorted from blood, collected at week 4, from a patient treated with tofacitinib. The chain links TRBV29-1 to TRBJ2-3; D gene unclear. The source is a human donor with alopecia areata. The CDR3 reads CSVVRPPLTDTQYF. The CDR3 DNA reads as TGCAGCGTTGTCCGGCCCCCCTTAACAGATACGCAGTATTTT.